This TCR beta chain appears in the sequencing data of a study of shared clonotypes between healthy human individuals. Study context: Three plates were used per donor for CD4 naive, three for CD4 memory, two for CD8 naive and one for CD8 memory. Findings and limits, study-wide: At large depth, rarefaction still showed sorted-subset sequencing to be incomplete.

Several immunoSEQ plates received, in even portions, the genomic DNA of each subset. Generated by immunoSEQ multiplex PCR, the TCRdb table keeps only in-frame clones and is missing some. The sample carries about 2,500,000 clones, just over 90% recorded once. Comments on this clone: Its antigen is unknown.

V lost 8 bases to trimming and J lost 4 bases, with 12 bases between them. This CDR3 is 13 amino acids long. Germline assignment: CDR1 MNHNS and CDR2 SASEGT. A split of CD4+ cells into CD45RA+ naive and CD45RA-negative memory subsets was performed. The source material was naive CD4+ T cells sorted from blood. The subset: CD45RA+ positively selected. This sequence originates from a man aged 18 to 30 in good health. V and J are TRBV6-1 and TRBJ2-1, with a possible D match to TRBD2 (5 bases). Written as DNA, the CDR3 is TGTGCCAGCTTACGAGGGAGATACAATGAGCAGTTCTTC. Its translation is CASLRGRYNEQFF.